This T cell receptor (beta chain) was recovered during a study of OX40 agonist ivuxolimab in advanced cancers. A word on this clone: As yet, its antigen is unknown.

Germline trimming cut 5 bases from V and 0 bases from J; bases unmatched to any gene: 15. Germline assignment: CDR1 LNHDA and CDR2 SQIVND (reference sequence). The length of the CDR3 is 19 residues. General study results and limits: Relative to CD4+ cells, CD8+ T cells on average had more expanded clones.

The table came from immunoSEQ multiplex PCR; TCRdb's copy has only in-frame clones and leaves some out. The sample has roughly 64,000 clones; under 95% are singletons. The rearrangement joins TRBV19 to TRBJ1-4; TRBD1 matches 7 bases. The source material was CD4+ or CD8+ T cells sorted from blood, sampled in a trial of the OX40 agonist ivuxolimab. The clonotype was recovered from an adult with an advanced solid tumor such as melanoma, head and neck, liver or kidney cancer. For the CDR3, the DNA is TGTGCCAGTAGTGTGGGCCCGACAGGGTATGAAGCAACTAATGAAAAACTGTTTTTT. Its translation is CASSVGPTGYEATNEKLFF.